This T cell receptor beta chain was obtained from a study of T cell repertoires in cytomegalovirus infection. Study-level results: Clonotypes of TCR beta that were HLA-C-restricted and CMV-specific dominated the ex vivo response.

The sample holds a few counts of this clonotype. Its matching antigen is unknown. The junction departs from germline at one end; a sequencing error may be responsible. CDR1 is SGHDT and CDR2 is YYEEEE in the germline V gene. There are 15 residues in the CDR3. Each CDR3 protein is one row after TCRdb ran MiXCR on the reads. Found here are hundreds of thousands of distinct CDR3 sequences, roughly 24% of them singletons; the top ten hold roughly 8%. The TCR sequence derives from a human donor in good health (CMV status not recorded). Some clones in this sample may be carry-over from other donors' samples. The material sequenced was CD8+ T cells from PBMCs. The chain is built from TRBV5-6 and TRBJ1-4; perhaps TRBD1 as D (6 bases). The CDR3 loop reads CASSYPDSHNEKLFF. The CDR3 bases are TGCGCCAGCAGCTACCCGGACAGTCATAATGAAAAACTGTTTTTT.